This T cell receptor (beta chain) was recovered during a study of blood T cell repertoires in COVID-19. For the study at large: Acute and convalescent COVID-19 samples came from the United States, Italy and Spain. The analysed material was cDNA or gDNA that came from T cells, B-cell-depleted T cells, or PBMCs.

The CDR3 is made up of 18 amino acids. Germline CDR1 and CDR2: LNHDA and SQIVND (reference sequence). Unmatched junction bases numbered 21, after V lost 11 bases and J lost 0 bases. Per the original data handling: Amplification of reference gene primers provided the estimated nucleated cell counts. TCRdb's table, derived via immunoSEQ multiplex PCR, lists solely in-frame clones and lacks some. V and J calls and clone size are copied from that table; D and trimming were computed from the DNA. Of fewer than 80,000 clones listed, 79% were seen once; the top ten hold less than 5.5%. Source material: peripheral blood. V is TRBV19 and J is TRBJ2-7; 8 positions agree with TRBD1. The TCR was taken from a woman aged 80 or older with active or convalescent COVID-19. The CDR3 sequence is CAGISGQARASASYEQYF. CDR3 DNA sequence: TGTGCCGGAATCTCGGGACAGGCGAGGGCTAGCGCCTCCTACGAGCAGTACTTC.